This TCR beta chain was identified in a study of glioma-infiltrating T cells. General study results and limits: Non-neoplastic patients had below-expected tissue-blood divergence, while all gliomas exceeded expectation. Tissue and blood shared very few CDR3 sequences.

Trimming cost V 1 base and J 3 bases; bases outside gene matches: 12. The CDR3 is 18 residues long. Germline V gives CDR1 MNHEY, CDR2 SVGEGT. The iRepertoire nested amplicon-rescue multiplex PCR amplified TCR alpha and beta CDR3s from RNA. For one-step reverse transcription and amplification, roughly 85-450 ng of tissue mRNA or PBMC total RNA was used. MiXCR, applied by TCRdb to the multiplex PCR reads, yields one record per CDR3 protein. Among approximately 120,000 distinct CDR3 sequences, about 23% were seen once, and the ten largest hold over 12%. Turning to this clonotype: Its antigen is undetermined.

The sequenced sample consisted of glioma tissue, nonneoplastic brain tissue, or PBMCs (not recorded which). This TCR derives from a human donor with low-grade glioma or glioblastoma, undergoing nonglioma brain surgery, or in good health (not recorded which). This sequence joins TRBV6-2 or TRBV6-3 and TRBJ2-7, with TRBD2 identical over 10 bases. The CDR3 loop is CASSYWSGRAGRCYEQYF. Written as DNA, the CDR3 is TGTGCCAGCAGTTACTGGAGCGGGAGGGCAGGGAGATGCTACGAGCAGTACTTC.